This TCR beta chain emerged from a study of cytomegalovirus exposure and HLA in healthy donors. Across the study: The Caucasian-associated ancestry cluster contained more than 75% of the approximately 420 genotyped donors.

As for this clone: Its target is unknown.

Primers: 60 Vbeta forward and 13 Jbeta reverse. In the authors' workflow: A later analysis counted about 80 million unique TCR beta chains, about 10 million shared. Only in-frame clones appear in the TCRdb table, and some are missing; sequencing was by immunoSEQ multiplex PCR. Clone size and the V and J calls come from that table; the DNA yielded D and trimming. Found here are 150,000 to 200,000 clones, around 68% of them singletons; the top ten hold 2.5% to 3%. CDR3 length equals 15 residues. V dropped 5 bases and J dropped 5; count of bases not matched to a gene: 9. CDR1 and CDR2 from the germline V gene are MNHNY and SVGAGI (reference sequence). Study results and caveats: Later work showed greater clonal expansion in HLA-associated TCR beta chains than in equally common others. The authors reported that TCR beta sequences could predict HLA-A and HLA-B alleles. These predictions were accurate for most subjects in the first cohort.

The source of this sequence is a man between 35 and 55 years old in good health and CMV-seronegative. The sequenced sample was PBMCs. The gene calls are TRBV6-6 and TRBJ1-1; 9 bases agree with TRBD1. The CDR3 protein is CASSLMTGGGTEAFF. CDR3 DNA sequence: TGTGCCAGCAGTCTAATGACAGGGGGGGGAACTGAAGCTTTCTTT.